The sample holds one count of the clone carrying this T cell receptor beta chain. These data come from a study of blood T cell repertoires in COVID-19. V was clipped by 8 bases and J by 3 bases, with 17 bases between them. CDR1 MNHEY and CDR2 SVGAGI come from the germline V gene. The CDR3 totals 15 residues. This table comes from immunoSEQ multiplex PCR, and its TCRdb copy is limited to in-frame clones, with some not included. The sample has about 520,000 clones; 75% to 90% are singletons. The sequence came from a human donor in a cohort sampled during active COVID-19. Sequencing was performed on peripheral blood. The chain has TRBV6-5 and TRBJ1-5; possibly TRBD1 for D (6 bases). The CDR3 DNA reads as TGTGCCAGCGAATCCGGACAGTCCGCCAATCAGCCCCAGCATTTT. Its translation: CASESGQSANQPQHF.